Listed below are T cell receptor beta chains from one sample, sequenced in a study of OX40 agonist ivuxolimab in advanced cancers. Clones were read by immunoSEQ multiplex PCR, and TCRdb kept only the in-frame ones, dropping some. The sample consists of roughly 65,000 clones, 90% to 95% of them appearing once. Sequenced here: CD4+ or CD8+ T cells sorted from blood, sampled in a trial of the OX40 agonist ivuxolimab. These receptors all stem from an adult with an advanced solid tumor such as melanoma, head and neck, liver or kidney cancer. CDR3s include the opening cysteine and the closing phenylalanine or tryptophan. Fields, in order: J gene, CDR3 length, D gene, V gene, clone size, CDR3 DNA, CDR3 protein. The D gene is left open where the match is weak. Expanded clones get a size class; other rows say once, few or many, or leave the size out.

j_gene: TRBJ2-3; len: 13; d_gene: -; v_gene: TRBV30; abundance: -; CDR3nt: TGTGCCTGGAGCGCAAGCAGCACAGATACGCAGTATTTT; CDR3aa: CAWSASSTDTQYF
j_gene: TRBJ1-1; len: 13; d_gene: TRBD1; v_gene: TRBV5-1; abundance: once; CDR3nt: TGCGCCAGCAGCGCACAGGGGGCTGGTGAAGCTTTCTTT; CDR3aa: CASSAQGAGEAFF
j_gene: TRBJ1-5; len: 15; d_gene: TRBD1; v_gene: TRBV7-8; abundance: once; CDR3nt: TGTGCCAGCAGCCAGGACAGGGGGCTTGGACAGCCCCAGCATTTT; CDR3aa: CASSQDRGLGQPQHF
j_gene: TRBJ1-1; len: 16; d_gene: -; v_gene: TRBV25-1; abundance: -; CDR3nt: TGTGCCAGCAGTCCCACTACAGGGTTCTCGAACACTGAAGCTTTCTTT; CDR3aa: CASSPTTGFSNTEAFF
j_gene: TRBJ2-6; len: 17; d_gene: -; v_gene: TRBV28; abundance: few; CDR3nt: TGTGCCAGCAGTTTCCGGGGGGCCTTGGCTGGGGCCAACGTCCTGACTTTC; CDR3aa: CASSFRGALAGANVLTF
j_gene: TRBJ2-2; len: 16; d_gene: -; v_gene: TRBV19; abundance: -; CDR3nt: TGTGCCAGTAGTATCCTCCGGGGTACCGGGAGCGGGGAGCTGTTTTTT; CDR3aa: CASSILRGTGSGELFF
j_gene: TRBJ1-6; len: 15; d_gene: TRBD1; v_gene: TRBV18; abundance: once; CDR3nt: TGTGCCAGCTCACCCGGGACAGGGAGGAATTCACCCCTCCACTTT; CDR3aa: CASSPGTGRNSPLHF
j_gene: TRBJ2-7; len: 14; d_gene: -; v_gene: TRBV7-8; abundance: -; CDR3nt: TGTGCCAGCAGCTTCCTCAGGTACTCCTACGAGCAGTACTTC; CDR3aa: CASSFLRYSYEQYF
j_gene: TRBJ2-1; len: 14; d_gene: -; v_gene: TRBV19; abundance: -; CDR3nt: TGTGCCAGTAGTATAGCTAGGGGCTACAATGAGCAGTTCTTC; CDR3aa: CASSIARGYNEQFF
j_gene: TRBJ2-2; len: 15; d_gene: TRBD1; v_gene: TRBV6-1; abundance: -; CDR3nt: TGTGCCAGCAGGGGGACAGGGGCGAACACCGGGGAGCTGTTTTTT; CDR3aa: CASRGTGANTGELFF
j_gene: TRBJ2-7; len: 17; d_gene: -; v_gene: TRBV21-1; abundance: -; CDR3nt: TGTGCCAGCAGCTCAAAGAGGGGGCGCGACACAACCTACGAGCAGTACTTC; CDR3aa: CASSSKRGRDTTYEQYF
j_gene: TRBJ2-6; len: 17; d_gene: -; v_gene: TRBV28; abundance: -; CDR3nt: TGTGCCAGCCGAAACCCGAGAGGAATCTCTGGGGCCAACGTCCTGACTTTC; CDR3aa: CASRNPRGISGANVLTF
j_gene: TRBJ2-7; len: 15; d_gene: TRBD1; v_gene: TRBV19; abundance: few; CDR3nt: TGTGCCAGTAGACCGCCGGGACAGGGAACCTACGAGCAGTACTTC; CDR3aa: CASRPPGQGTYEQYF
j_gene: TRBJ1-1; len: 14; d_gene: TRBD1; v_gene: TRBV15; abundance: -; CDR3nt: TGTGCCACCAGCAGAGACAGGGGGCGGACTGAAGCTTTCTTT; CDR3aa: CATSRDRGRTEAFF
j_gene: TRBJ2-1; len: 12; d_gene: -; v_gene: TRBV29-1; abundance: -; CDR3nt: TGCAGCGTTGACGTACACCGTCCTGAGCAGTTCTTC; CDR3aa: CSVDVHRPEQFF
j_gene: TRBJ1-2; len: 15; d_gene: TRBD1; v_gene: TRBV28; abundance: once; CDR3nt: TGTGCCAGCAACGCGGGAGGGACAGGGGGCTATGGCTACACCTTC; CDR3aa: CASNAGGTGGYGYTF
j_gene: TRBJ1-2; len: 14; d_gene: -; v_gene: TRBV19; abundance: -; CDR3nt: TGTGCCAGTAGTATCGATCGGGGGGCTTATGGCTACACCTTC; CDR3aa: CASSIDRGAYGYTF
j_gene: TRBJ1-2; len: 13; d_gene: -; v_gene: TRBV25-1; abundance: -; CDR3nt: TGTGCCAGCAGTAAAAAAGGGGACTATGGCTACACCTTC; CDR3aa: CASSKKGDYGYTF
j_gene: TRBJ2-1; len: 19; d_gene: TRBD2; v_gene: TRBV7-9; abundance: -; CDR3nt: TGTGCCAGCAGCTACCCCGGGACTAGCGCTCCAAGCTCCTACAATGAGCAGTTCTTC; CDR3aa: CASSYPGTSAPSSYNEQFF
j_gene: TRBJ1-3; len: 16; d_gene: -; v_gene: TRBV18; abundance: -; CDR3nt: TGTGCCAGCTCACCCGCCCAGGGCAGCTCTGGAAACACCATATATTTT; CDR3aa: CASSPAQGSSGNTIYF
j_gene: TRBJ1-1; len: 14; d_gene: -; v_gene: TRBV10-2; abundance: -; CDR3nt: TGCGCCAGCAGTGAGCAGGGTTTGGGAACTGAAGCTTTCTTT; CDR3aa: CASSEQGLGTEAFF
j_gene: TRBJ1-1; len: 15; d_gene: TRBD1; v_gene: TRBV5-4; abundance: -; CDR3nt: TGCGCACTAGGGGGACAGGGGCCTGGGAACACTGAAGCTTTCTTT; CDR3aa: CALGGQGPGNTEAFF
j_gene: TRBJ2-5; len: 11; d_gene: -; v_gene: TRBV11-2; abundance: -; CDR3nt: TGTGCCAGCAGCGGGGCGGAGACCCAGTACTTC; CDR3aa: CASSGAETQYF
j_gene: TRBJ1-5; len: 14; d_gene: -; v_gene: TRBV6-6; abundance: -; CDR3nt: TGTGCCAGCAGTTACCCGGGGGGAAATCAGCCCCAGCATTTT; CDR3aa: CASSYPGGNQPQHF
j_gene: TRBJ2-7; len: 12; d_gene: -; v_gene: TRBV5-1; abundance: -; CDR3nt: TGCGCCAGCAGCTTGGACAGGAACGAGCAGTACTTC; CDR3aa: CASSLDRNEQYF
j_gene: TRBJ1-1; len: 14; d_gene: -; v_gene: TRBV19; abundance: once; CDR3nt: TGTGCCAGTACCCCGATCGTCCTGAGCACTGAAGCTTTCTTT; CDR3aa: CASTPIVLSTEAFF
j_gene: TRBJ1-5; len: 15; d_gene: TRBD1; v_gene: TRBV6-1; abundance: -; CDR3nt: TGTGCCAGCAGTGAATTCGGGACAGGGGTTCAGCCCCAGCATTTT; CDR3aa: CASSEFGTGVQPQHF
j_gene: TRBJ1-6; len: 14; d_gene: -; v_gene: TRBV9; abundance: -; CDR3nt: TGTGCCAGCAGCGTAGAACCAGGAACCTCACCCCTCCACTTT; CDR3aa: CASSVEPGTSPLHF
j_gene: TRBJ1-2; len: 16; d_gene: TRBD1; v_gene: TRBV5-6; abundance: -; CDR3nt: TGTGCCAGCAGCTGGGAGACAGGGAAGGCTAACTATGGCTACACCTTC; CDR3aa: CASSWETGKANYGYTF
j_gene: TRBJ2-1; len: 11; d_gene: -; v_gene: TRBV5-4; abundance: -; CDR3nt: TGTGCCAGCAGGGGGGTGAATGAGCAGTTCTTC; CDR3aa: CASRGVNEQFF
j_gene: TRBJ2-1; len: 14; d_gene: TRBD2; v_gene: TRBV19; abundance: -; CDR3nt: TGTGCCAGTAGTATCGGTAGCGGGAGTGCCGAGCAGTTCTTC; CDR3aa: CASSIGSGSAEQFF
j_gene: TRBJ1-1; len: 14; d_gene: -; v_gene: TRBV7-9; abundance: -; CDR3nt: TGTGCCAGCAGCTTAGAGGTCTATCGGACTGAAGCTTTCTTT; CDR3aa: CASSLEVYRTEAFF
j_gene: TRBJ2-2; len: 16; d_gene: -; v_gene: TRBV9; abundance: once; CDR3nt: TGTGCCAGCAGTAACACAAAGCTGACGAACACCGGGGAGCTGTTTTTT; CDR3aa: CASSNTKLTNTGELFF
j_gene: TRBJ1-5; len: 12; d_gene: -; v_gene: TRBV7-2; abundance: -; CDR3nt: TGTGCCAGCAGTTTTTCCAATCAGCCCCAGCATTTT; CDR3aa: CASSFSNQPQHF
j_gene: TRBJ1-1; len: 13; d_gene: -; v_gene: TRBV13; abundance: -; CDR3nt: TGTGCCAGCAGCCTCCTGGGGAACACTGAAGCTTTCTTT; CDR3aa: CASSLLGNTEAFF
j_gene: TRBJ2-2; len: 16; d_gene: TRBD2; v_gene: TRBV19; abundance: -; CDR3nt: TGTGCCAGTAGTATCAAAGGGACTACCAACACCGGGGAGCTGTTTTTT; CDR3aa: CASSIKGTTNTGELFF
j_gene: TRBJ2-1; len: 14; d_gene: TRBD2; v_gene: TRBV19; abundance: -; CDR3nt: TGTGCCAGTAGTACCGGACTAGTTTCTGATGAGCAGTTCTTC; CDR3aa: CASSTGLVSDEQFF
j_gene: TRBJ2-7; len: 13; d_gene: -; v_gene: TRBV6-1; abundance: once; CDR3nt: TGTGCCAGCAGTGAATCGGGCAGGCACGAGCAGTACTTC; CDR3aa: CASSESGRHEQYF
j_gene: TRBJ2-7; len: 13; d_gene: -; v_gene: TRBV4-1; abundance: -; CDR3nt: TGCGCCAGCAGCCCAGTAGCGAGTCGGGAGCAGTACTTC; CDR3aa: CASSPVASREQYF
j_gene: TRBJ2-1; len: 16; d_gene: -; v_gene: TRBV15; abundance: -; CDR3nt: TGTGCCACCAGCAGAGAGGTCCGGGCAGAGCACAATGAGCAGTTCTTC; CDR3aa: CATSREVRAEHNEQFF
j_gene: TRBJ1-1; len: 13; d_gene: -; v_gene: TRBV10-1; abundance: -; CDR3nt: TGCGCCAGCAGTGAGTCCCTGCTTACTGAAGCTTTCTTT; CDR3aa: CASSESLLTEAFF
j_gene: TRBJ1-4; len: 16; d_gene: -; v_gene: TRBV5-1; abundance: -; CDR3nt: TGCGCCAGCAGCCTCCCGGAGGGGGGGGGTAATGAAAAACTGTTTTTT; CDR3aa: CASSLPEGGGNEKLFF
j_gene: TRBJ2-7; len: 14; d_gene: TRBD2; v_gene: TRBV28; abundance: -; CDR3nt: TGTGCCAGCTATAATAGCGGGAGGGCCTCTGAGCAGTACTTC; CDR3aa: CASYNSGRASEQYF
j_gene: TRBJ2-6; len: 15; d_gene: -; v_gene: TRBV10-3; abundance: -; CDR3nt: TGTGCCATCAGTGGAGACGGGACCGGGGCCAACGTCCTGACTTTC; CDR3aa: CAISGDGTGANVLTF
j_gene: TRBJ2-7; len: 14; d_gene: TRBD1; v_gene: TRBV5-4; abundance: once; CDR3nt: TGTGCCAGCAGCCCAGAGGGGGCTGCCTACGAGCAGTACTTC; CDR3aa: CASSPEGAAYEQYF
j_gene: TRBJ1-2; len: 16; d_gene: -; v_gene: TRBV5-2; abundance: -; CDR3nt: TGTGCCAGCAAGCAATTCGGAGAGCGAAAGACCTATGGCTACACCTTC; CDR3aa: CASKQFGERKTYGYTF
j_gene: TRBJ1-4; len: 16; d_gene: -; v_gene: TRBV7-6; abundance: -; CDR3nt: TGTGCCAGCAGCCCCCTTGCCCCTGCAACTAATGAAAAACTGTTTTTT; CDR3aa: CASSPLAPATNEKLFF
j_gene: TRBJ2-3; len: 14; d_gene: TRBD2; v_gene: TRBV10-2; abundance: -; CDR3nt: TGCGCCAGCAGCCGACTAGCGATTACAGATACGCAGTATTTT; CDR3aa: CASSRLAITDTQYF
j_gene: TRBJ1-1; len: 14; d_gene: -; v_gene: TRBV19; abundance: once; CDR3nt: TGTGCCAGTAGTGCGACAGGCCTCGGGGGAGAAGCTTTCTTT; CDR3aa: CASSATGLGGEAFF
j_gene: TRBJ2-7; len: 11; d_gene: -; v_gene: TRBV20-1; abundance: -; CDR3nt: TGCAGTGCTAGCGCCGGCTACGAGCAGTACTTC; CDR3aa: CSASAGYEQYF
j_gene: TRBJ1-2; len: 14; d_gene: -; v_gene: TRBV28; abundance: -; CDR3nt: TGTGCCAGCAGTTTCAGGGGTTGGGGCTATGGCTACACCTTC; CDR3aa: CASSFRGWGYGYTF
j_gene: TRBJ1-2; len: 13; d_gene: -; v_gene: TRBV28; abundance: -; CDR3nt: TGTGCCAGCTGGATCAGGGAAAGCTATGGCTACACCTTC; CDR3aa: CASWIRESYGYTF
j_gene: TRBJ2-4; len: 15; d_gene: -; v_gene: TRBV19; abundance: -; CDR3nt: TGTGCCAGTAGTATACAGGGAACTTCGACAAACATTCAGTACTTC; CDR3aa: CASSIQGTSTNIQYF
j_gene: TRBJ2-1; len: 16; d_gene: TRBD2; v_gene: TRBV12-5; abundance: -; CDR3nt: TGTGCTAGTGGTTTGGGAGCGGGAGGCTCGGGGAATGAGCAGTTCTTC; CDR3aa: CASGLGAGGSGNEQFF
j_gene: TRBJ1-5; len: 15; d_gene: -; v_gene: TRBV7-2; abundance: -; CDR3nt: TGTGCCAGCAGCTTAGGGTTATGGGGTAGTCAGCCCCAGCATTTT; CDR3aa: CASSLGLWGSQPQHF